The 29 T cell receptor beta chains listed next were all sequenced from one sample in a study of radiation and T cells in renal cell carcinoma. Time point: blood 4 weeks post-SBRT, at nephrectomy. Specified treatment: 15 Gy SBRT to primary tumor, nephrectomy 4 weeks later. TCRdb's table, derived via immunoSEQ multiplex PCR, lists solely in-frame clones and lacks some. This table has more than 120,000 clones, 65% to 90% appearing once. The sample consisted of blood, taken from a patient whose treatment included radiotherapy and nephrectomy. The receptors were gathered from a woman between 45 and 65 years old with renal cell carcinoma.

The rearrangement links TRBV10-3 to TRBJ2-7; D might be TRBD1 (5 bases). The CDR3 has 14 amino acids. Trimming shortened V by 0 bases and J by 2 bases, and 8 bases separated the two germline ends. The V gene's germline CDR1 is ENHRY and CDR2 SYGVKD. CDR3: CAISESDSTYEQYF. Here the CDR3 DNA reads TGTGCCATCAGTGAGTCCGACAGCACCTACGAGCAGTACTTC.

The J gene is TRBJ2-1, the V gene TRBV9; either TRBD1 or TRBD2 may fit D (5 bases each). In germline, CDR1 is SGDLS, CDR2 YYNGEE. CDR3 size: 15 residues. V was clipped by 3 bases and J by 11 bases, with 21 bases between them. The CDR3 reads CASSASSGTLPKQFF. In DNA form, the CDR3 reads TGTGCCAGCAGCGCGAGTTCCGGGACCCTGCCTAAGCAGTTCTTC.

The chain employs TRBV13 and TRBJ2-1; TRBD2 might be the D (6 bases). The CDR3 is made up of 17 amino acids. Germline V lookup: CDR1 PRHDT, CDR2 FYEKMQ (reference sequence). V was clipped by 5 bases and J by 0 bases, with 17 bases between them. Here the CDR3 DNA reads TGTGCCAGCAGCCCCCCGAGCGGGTGGAGCTCCTACAATGAGCAGTTCTTC. Protein product: CASSPPSGWSSYNEQFF.

This clone was observed once. The chain joins TRBV28 to TRBJ1-1; tentative D call: TRBD1 (5 bases). This CDR3 comprises 14 residues. Germline assignment: CDR1 MDHEN and CDR2 SYDVKM. Trimming removed 2 bases from V and 8 bases from J, with 15 bases in between. CDR3 region: CASSLHLRGTEAFF. CDR3 nucleotide sequence: TGTGCCAGCAGTTTACATTTACGGGGCACAGAAGCTTTCTTT.

The chain recombines TRBV28 with TRBJ1-2; tentative D call: TRBD1 (6 bases). CDR3 length equals 14 residues. Germline CDR1 and CDR2: MDHEN and SYDVKM. The germline V and J ends were trimmed by 7 bases and 4 bases, with 16 bases remaining between them. The chain's CDR3 is CASNVGGRTYGYTF. The CDR3 bases are TGTGCCAGCAACGTCGGGGGGCGCACCTATGGCTACACCTTC.

This chain uses TRBV28 with TRBJ2-1; D tentatively fits TRBD1 or TRBD2 (6 bases each). The CDR3 totals 13 residues. The germline CDR1 and CDR2 sequences are MDHEN and SYDVKM. The germline V and J ends were trimmed by 5 bases and 6 bases, with 11 bases remaining between them. In DNA, the CDR3 is TGTGCCAGCAGTAAGGGGGGCCGCAATGAGCAGTTCTTC. Protein sequence: CASSKGGRNEQFF.

The chain links TRBV5-1 to TRBJ1-3, with 11 bases that match TRBD1. The CDR3 totals 16 residues. Germline assignment: CDR1 SGHRS and CDR2 YFSETQ. Trimming removed 4 bases from V and 4 bases from J; junction bases left unmatched: 7. CDR3 protein: CASSRTGGILGNTIYF. Written as DNA, the CDR3 is TGCGCCAGCAGCCGGACAGGGGGCATCCTCGGAAACACCATATATTTT.

The V call is TRBV7-2, the J call TRBJ2-3; possible D gene TRBD2, 6 bases. The CDR3 totals 13 residues. V was pared by 8 bases and J by 5 bases, with 14 bases between. Germline CDR1 reads SGHTA; CDR2 reads FQGNSA. CDR3 region: CASLRLGGDTQYF. CDR3 nucleotides: TGTGCCAGCTTGAGACTGGGGGGAGATACGCAGTATTTT.

The chain employs TRBV10-1 and TRBJ2-1; D not certain. The CDR3 runs to 12 residues. V lost 2 bases to trimming and J lost 7 bases, with 6 bases between them. The V gene's germline CDR1 is WNHNN and CDR2 SYGVQD (reference sequence). The CDR3 bases are TGCGCCAGCAGTGAGATGGGGAATGAGCAGTTCTTC. It is translated as CASSEMGNEQFF.

The chain carries TRBV4-1 and TRBJ2-7, with D possibly being TRBD2 (6 bases). Per the germline V gene, CDR1 is MGHRA and CDR2 is YSYEKL. The CDR3 extends over 15 amino acids. The V end lost 1 base, the J end lost 6 bases, and 16 bases lay between the germline ends. The CDR3 here is CASSQVGGTPSEQYF. The CDR3, as DNA: TGCGCCAGCAGCCAAGTCGGAGGGACCCCCTCCGAGCAGTACTTC.

The chain links TRBV28 to TRBJ1-2, with 7 bases fitting TRBD1. CDR3 length: 11 amino acids. Germline trimming cut 9 bases from V and 8 bases from J; bases unmatched to any gene: 6. The germline V gene encodes CDR1 MDHEN and CDR2 SYDVKM. This CDR3 reads CASGTAQGYTF. The CDR3 DNA reads as TGTGCCAGTGGGACAGCTCAGGGCTACACCTTC.

V is TRBV5-4 and J is TRBJ1-4; D remains ambiguous. The germline V gene encodes CDR1 SGHNT and CDR2 YYREEE (reference sequence). The CDR3 consists of 13 residues. Deletions cut 1 base from V and 8 bases from J, with 9 bases between. CDR3 in DNA: TGTGCCAGCAGCTTGCTGCCCCGGGAAAAACTGTTTTTT. Amino acid sequence: CASSLLPREKLFF.

This clone was counted once. The gene calls are TRBV7-2 and TRBJ2-7, with D hard to call. Germline V lookup: CDR1 SGHTA, CDR2 FQGNSA. This CDR3 contains 14 residues. V dropped 5 bases and J dropped 2 bases, with 13 bases sitting between them. In DNA form, the CDR3 reads TGTGCCAGCAGCGAAGGACCGACGCCCTACGAGCAGTACTTC. Amino acid sequence: CASSEGPTPYEQYF.

V usage is TRBV7-9 and J usage is TRBJ2-5, with D perhaps TRBD1 (6 bases). CDR3 length equals 14 residues. From germline, CDR1 is SEHNR and CDR2 FQNEAQ (reference sequence). V lost 5 bases, J lost 2 bases, and 12 bases lay in between. The CDR3 here is CASSTRQAQETQYF. As DNA, the CDR3 is TGTGCCAGCAGCACCAGACAGGCTCAAGAGACCCAGTACTTC.

The J gene is TRBJ1-2, the V gene TRBV15; 7 bases line up with TRBD1. This CDR3 is built from 14 residues. Trimming took 3 bases from V and 4 from J; bases not matched to a gene: 5. Germline values: CDR1 LNHNV, CDR2 YYDKDF (reference sequence). The CDR3 nucleotides are TGTGCCACCAGCAGGGAAGGGGGCGGCTATGGCTACACCTTC. It translates to CATSREGGGYGYTF.

The chain couples TRBV10-1 to TRBJ2-1; TRBD1 or TRBD2 may be the D gene (5 bases each). The CDR3 contains 14 residues. The germline gives CDR1 WNHNN, CDR2 SYGVQD (reference sequence). The V end lost 8 bases, the J end lost 6 bases, and 17 bases lay between the germline ends. Here the CDR3 reads CASASSGTINEQFF. The CDR3 DNA is TGCGCCAGCGCCAGCTCCGGGACCATCAATGAGCAGTTCTTC.

The V and J genes are TRBV2 and TRBJ1-1; 8 bases match TRBD1. Trimming removed 6 bases from V and 0 bases from J; junction bases left unmatched: 3. The CDR3 runs 14 residues. Germline V gene lookup returns CDR1 SNHLY and CDR2 FYNNEI. The CDR3 loop is CASRQGVMNTEAFF. The CDR3 DNA reads as TGTGCCAGCAGACAGGGGGTGATGAACACTGAAGCTTTCTTT. Supplemented by reference TRBV2 and TRBJ1-1, the full variable domain reads EPEVTQTPSHQVTQMGQEVILRCVPISNHLYFYWYRQILGQKVEFLVSFYNNEISEKSEIFDDQFSVERPDGSNFTLKIRSTKLEDSAMYFCASRQGVMNTEAFFGQGTRLTVV.

V is TRBV4-3 and J is TRBJ2-2; D gene uncertain. Germline-derived CDR1 and CDR2 are LGHNA and YSLEER. CDR3 length equals 15 residues. V was cut by 0 bases and J by 4 bases, with 9 bases left in between. The CDR3 DNA is TGCGCCAGCAGCCAAGATGCTAGGGTCACCGGGGAGCTGTTTTTT. Amino acids: CASSQDARVTGELFF.

The chain couples TRBV6-5 to TRBJ2-1; perhaps TRBD1 as D (7 bases). V was shortened by 10 bases and J by 8 bases, with 18 bases between the two germline ends. Germline CDR1 MNHEY, CDR2 SVGAGI. The CDR3 sequence is 13 residues long. The CDR3 is CATRGGGVYEQFF. In nucleotides, the CDR3 is TGTGCCACCCGCGGAGGGGGCGTTTATGAGCAGTTCTTC.

The chain employs TRBV5-1 and TRBJ2-3; TRBD2 matches 7 bases. After removal of 2 bases from V and 0 bases from J, the junction contained 12 bases not matched to a gene. The CDR3 contains 18 residues. From germline, CDR1 is SGHRS and CDR2 YFSETQ. The CDR3 nucleotides read TGCGCCAGCAGCTTAAGGCCCGCGAGCGGGGAAAGCACAGATACGCAGTATTTT. Protein sequence: CASSLRPASGESTDTQYF.

The chain couples TRBV10-3 to TRBJ2-7; 9 bases map to TRBD1. Germline V CDR1 and CDR2: ENHRY, SYGVKD. CDR3 size: 14 residues. Trimming at V came to 6 bases and at J to 3 bases, leaving 6 bases not matched to a gene. Here the CDR3 reads CAIRRTGAGYEQYF. The CDR3, as DNA: TGTGCCATCAGGAGGACAGGGGCTGGCTACGAGCAGTACTTC.

The chain combines TRBV19 with TRBJ1-1, with a tentative D call TRBD1 (5 bases). Germline assignment: CDR1 LNHDA and CDR2 SQIVND (reference sequence). V was trimmed by 10 bases and J by 0 bases, leaving 15 bases between them. This CDR3 comprises 14 residues. DNA for the CDR3: TGTGCCACCGCAGGAGGGGAGGTGAACACTGAAGCTTTCTTT. This translates into CATAGGEVNTEAFF.

The chain is built from TRBV6-5 and TRBJ2-7; 10 bases align to TRBD1. Germline V lookup: CDR1 MNHEY, CDR2 SVGAGI. The junction had 13 bases not matched to a gene; V was cut back by 11 bases and J by 6 bases. The CDR3 spans 14 residues. The CDR3 bases are TGTGCCTCGGGTGCCTGGGACAGGGGCAGCGAGCAGTACTTC. Translation: CASGAWDRGSEQYF.

The rearrangement uses TRBV10-1 and TRBJ1-1; D perhaps matches TRBD1 (6 bases). The CDR3 totals 14 residues. Germline V lookup: CDR1 WNHNN, CDR2 SYGVQD (reference sequence). V was shortened by 6 bases and J by 5 bases, with 16 bases between the two germline ends. For the CDR3, the DNA is TGCGCCAGCAGCCCGACAGGAGGGATGACTGAAGCTTTCTTT. It encodes CASSPTGGMTEAFF.

The V gene is TRBV9, the J gene TRBJ2-6; the D gene is possibly TRBD1 (6 bases). Germline V gene sequence: CDR1 SGDLS, CDR2 YYNGEE. V shed 4 bases and J shed 2 bases, with 13 bases lying between them. This CDR3 region has 16 residues. The CDR3 sequence is CASSSGHSPGANVLTF. CDR3 DNA sequence: TGTGCCAGCAGCTCGGGACATTCTCCTGGGGCCAACGTCCTGACTTTC.

The J gene is TRBJ2-1, the V gene TRBV28; 7 bases agree with TRBD2. The germline V gene encodes CDR1 MDHEN and CDR2 SYDVKM. The junction had 11 bases not matched to a gene; V was cut back by 5 bases and J by 1 base. The CDR3 is 17 amino acids. The DNA for the CDR3 is TGTGCCAGCAGTCCGCCTCCGGGGACTAAATCCTACAATGAGCAGTTCTTC. Its protein is CASSPPPGTKSYNEQFF.

The gene calls are TRBV7-2 and TRBJ1-4; weak D call: TRBD1 (6 bases). Deletions cut 3 bases from V and 14 bases from J, with 13 bases between. The CDR3 runs 12 residues. Germline CDR1 is SGHTA and CDR2 is FQGNSA. CDR3 DNA sequence: TGTGCCAGCAGCTTGTCCGGGACAACTCTGTTTTTT. Amino acids: CASSLSGTTLFF.

The rearrangement uses TRBV7-9 and TRBJ2-5; 10 bases fit TRBD1. Germline CDR1 is SEHNR and CDR2 is FQNEAQ (reference sequence). The CDR3 has 14 amino acids. The J segment lost 4 bases and the V segment lost 5 bases, leaving 4 bases of the junction unmatched. As DNA, the CDR3 is TGTGCCAGCAGCAGACAGGGGGCGGGAGAGACCCAGTACTTC. Its protein product is CASSRQGAGETQYF.

V usage is TRBV7-9 and J usage is TRBJ1-5; D perhaps matches TRBD1 (5 bases). Looked up from germline, CDR1 is SEHNR and CDR2 is FQNEAQ (reference sequence). The CDR3 is 15 amino acids. With 3 bases removed from V and 4 bases from J, the gap between germline ends came to 13 bases. The CDR3 DNA is TGTGCCAGCAGCTTGGGCCTTGGGGGGAATCAGCCCCAGCATTTT. This sequence encodes CASSLGLGGNQPQHF.